These 25 T cell receptor beta chains share one sample of origin, sequenced in a study of tumor-infiltrating lymphocytes in primary liver carcinoma. Constant-region priming of about 500 ng total RNA yielded TCR beta cDNA. Investigators got TCR beta libraries out of three nested multiplex PCR rounds, done with slightly modified ARM-PCR. The opening two PCR rounds, 10 cycles each, paired TRBV1-TRBV30 forward primers with a C-beta reverse primer. TCRdb redid the calling of the multiplex PCR reads with MiXCR, one entry per CDR3 protein. The data contain 120,000 or so distinct CDR3 sequences, approximately 70% of them seen just once; the ten biggest clones take up approximately 9.9%. RNA and DNA were co-extracted from approximately 20-30 mg of unsorted bulk tissue. The specimen sequenced was liver tumor tissue from sampling region 1. Subset meaning: tumor region T1, superior pole. These receptors were collected from a woman aged 60-75 years with primary liver carcinoma and hepatitis B virus infection.

This clonotype appeared many times. The V call is TRBV6-6, the J call TRBJ1-1; a weak D match, TRBD1 (6 bases). This CDR3 comprises 14 residues. The V gene lost 8 bases and the J gene lost 4 bases, with 17 bases spanning the gap. Germline CDR1 reads MNHNY; CDR2 reads SVGAGI (reference sequence). The CDR3 DNA follows: TGTGCCAGCCTCTTTCCACAGGGACCCACTGAAGCTTTCTTT. As protein: CASLFPQGPTEAFF.

This clonotype occurred many times. This chain uses TRBV6-6 with TRBJ1-4, with TRBD1 identical over 9 bases. The CDR3 has 16 amino acids. Germline CDR1 is MNHNY and CDR2 is SVGAGI (reference sequence). With V trimmed by 6 bases and J by 7 bases, 12 bases remained unmatched. The CDR3 region is CASSSQGQGISEKLFF. CDR3 DNA sequence: TGTGCCAGCAGCTCACAAGGACAGGGGATAAGTGAAAAACTGTTTTTT.

As concerns this clonotype: The junction does not match germline at one end; this may be a read error. J is TRBJ2-1 and V is TRBV11-3; tentatively, D is TRBD2 (7 bases). CDR3 length: 17 amino acids. Germline-derived CDR1 and CDR2 are SGHNT and YENEEA. The DNA for the CDR3 is TGTGCCAGCAGCTTCCGGGGGGCGCGGACCATGGGCAAAGAGCAGCTCTTC. This sequence encodes CASSFRGARTMGKEQLF.

This clonotype was seen repeatedly, ten times or more. The V call is TRBV12-3 or TRBV12-4, the J call TRBJ2-1; 10 bases match TRBD2. This CDR3 contains 15 residues. J was trimmed by 4 bases and V by 2 bases; bases with no gene match: 2. This CDR3 reads CASSLWTSGYNEQFF. As DNA, the CDR3 is TGTGCCAGCAGTTTATGGACTAGCGGATACAATGAGCAGTTCTTC.

As for this clonotype: An end of the junction does not agree with germline; a read error may underlie this. This chain links TRBV6-1 with TRBJ2-7; weak D call: TRBD2 (7 bases). The CDR3 runs to 14 residues. Germline V gene lookup returns CDR1 MNHNS and CDR2 SASEGT. This chain's CDR3 is CASTEARGGYEQYF. CDR3 DNA: TGTGCCAGCACTGAAGCGAGGGGGGGGTACGAGCAGTACTTC.

This clonotype was observed a few times. The CDR3 DNA reads as TGTGCCAGCAGCTCAGGGACGCTTGAGACCCAGTACTTC. Amino acids: CASSSGTLETQYF. The rearrangement links TRBV7-9 to TRBJ2-5, with D perhaps TRBD1 or TRBD2 (5 bases each). V dropped 4 bases and J dropped 5 bases, with 11 bases sitting between them. Germline-derived CDR1 and CDR2 are SEHNR and FQNEAQ (reference sequence). The CDR3 length is 13 residues.

This clonotype was detected only once. The junction differs from germline at one of its ends, possibly a read error. The chain couples TRBV11-2 to TRBJ1-1, with D perhaps matching TRBD1 (5 bases). CDR1 is SGHAT and CDR2 is FQNNGV in the germline V gene. This CDR3 region has 16 residues. The CDR3 sequence is CASSPPGGARTTEASF. CDR3 DNA: TGTGCCAGCAGCCCACCCGGGGGAGCGCGTACCACTGAAGCTTCATTT.

The chain carries TRBV5-1 and TRBJ2-1, with 8 bases lining up with TRBD2. The ends lost 4 bases at V and 4 bases at J; junction bases unmatched: 4. The germline V gene has CDR1 SGHRS and CDR2 YFSETQ. CDR3 length equals 14 residues. CDR3 sequence reads: CASSPGTRYNEQFF. The CDR3 DNA reads TGCGCCAGCAGCCCCGGGACTAGGTACAATGAGCAGTTCTTC. Complete variable domain (other parts from reference TRBV5-1 and TRBJ2-1): KAGVTQTPRYLIKTRGQQVTLSCSPISGHRSVSWYQQTPGQGLQFLFEYFSETQRNKGNFPGRFSGRQFSNSRSEMNVSTLELGDSALYLCASSPGTRYNEQFFGPGTRLTVL.

For this clonotype: Likely a read error: the CDR3 ends without its conserved phenylalanine or tryptophan. V is TRBV11-1 and J is TRBJ2-1, with D possibly being TRBD2 (6 bases). This CDR3 has 16 residues. Per germline, CDR1 SGHAT and CDR2 FQDESV (reference sequence). Trimming left V 6 bases short and J 9 bases short, with 24 bases between. The CDR3 DNA reads TGTGCCAGCAGTTACAGACCGGGACTCCTACAACCTGAGCAGTTCTTA. Translation: CASSYRPGLLQPEQFL.

As for this clonotype: A much larger clone lies a single base off, so this may be a read error. The gene calls are TRBV29-1 and TRBJ2-6; 7 bases are a match to TRBD1. Germline V lookup: CDR1 SQVTM, CDR2 ANQGSEA. V lost 8 bases to trimming and J lost 0 bases; unmatched junction nucleotides: 4. The CDR3 has 14 residues. The CDR3 sequence: CSMGQSSGANVLTF. The DNA of the CDR3 is TGCAGCATGGGACAGAGCTCTGGGGCCAACGTCCTGACTTTC.

This clonotype was seen a single time. Mismatch with germline at one junction end may stem from a read error. The chain is built from TRBV7-9 and TRBJ2-7; either TRBD1 or TRBD2 may supply D (5 bases each). This CDR3 contains 13 residues. Germline assignment: CDR1 SEHNR and CDR2 FQNEAQ (reference sequence). The CDR3 DNA reads as TGTGCCAGCAGCACCCGGGACGGGAAGGAGCAATACTTC. Its protein is CASSTRDGKEQYF.

As concerns this clonotype: At one boundary the junction diverges from the germline segment, which might be a read error. The V call is TRBV11-2, the J call TRBJ2-7; 11 nucleotides align to TRBD1. This CDR3 has 15 residues. Germline V CDR1 and CDR2: SGHAT, FQNNGV. The CDR3 DNA sequence: TGTGCCAGCAGCTTAGATTCCTGGACAGGGGGCGAGCAATACTTC. Translating gives CASSLDSWTGGEQYF.

V is TRBV5-1 and J is TRBJ1-6, with D tentatively TRBD1 (5 bases). Per germline, CDR1 SGHRS and CDR2 YFSETQ. V lost 5 bases to trimming and J lost 2 bases, with 14 bases between them. The CDR3 is 16 amino acids. In DNA, the CDR3 is TGCGCCAGCAGACCAGACAGCCGCCCCTATAATTCACCCCTCCACTTT. As protein: CASRPDSRPYNSPLHF.

This clonotype has a single count. This may arise from a read error, as a much more abundant clone is one base away. The CDR3 end shows no conserved phenylalanine or tryptophan, and so a read error is likely. The genes are TRBV29-1 and TRBJ2-1; the D gene is possibly TRBD2 (6 bases). Germline CDR1 and CDR2: SQVTM and ANQGSEA. The length of the CDR3 is 14 residues. V was trimmed by 7 bases and J by 0 bases, leaving 13 bases between them. The CDR3 nucleotides are TGCAGCGCCGGGTGGAGGGGCTCCTACAATGAGCAGTTCATC. This translates into CSAGWRGSYNEQFI.

This chain connects TRBV19 to TRBJ1-2; D is perhaps TRBD1 (5 bases). This CDR3 comprises 14 residues. Between the trimmed V and J ends, which lost 3 bases and 4 bases, there was a span of 12 bases. Per germline, CDR1 LNHDA and CDR2 SQIVND (reference sequence). CDR3 in DNA: TGTGCCAGTAGTATGCAGGGAAGAATCTATGGCTACACCTTC. This encodes CASSMQGRIYGYTF.

This clonotype has ten or more counts. The genes are TRBV11-2 and TRBJ2-1; the match to TRBD2 covers 8 bases. The CDR3 extends over 16 amino acids. V gave up 3 bases and J gave up 7 bases; unmatched junction bases: 11. CDR1 SGHAT and CDR2 FQNNGV come from the germline V gene. CDR3 DNA sequence: TGTGCCAGCAGCTTCTCTAGGGGACTAGTGGGAAATGAGCAGTTCTTC. Its protein product is CASSFSRGLVGNEQFF.

This clonotype was picked up many times. The V call is TRBV12-3 or TRBV12-4, the J call TRBJ2-1; 7 nucleotides align to TRBD1. Trimming cost V 4 bases and J 0 bases; bases outside gene matches: 18. The CDR3 consists of 20 residues. CDR3 in DNA: TGTGCCAGCAGTTCGTACAGGGGAGTGGGATCCACAAGCTCCTACAATGAGCAGTTCTTC. Amino acid sequence: CASSSYRGVGSTSSYNEQFF.

This clonotype was detected ten times or more. V is TRBV12-3 or TRBV12-4 and J is TRBJ2-1; unclear D gene. V was clipped by 5 bases and J by 2 bases, with 4 bases between them. CDR3 size: 12 residues. The CDR3 protein is CASSPPYNEQFF. DNA of the CDR3: TGTGCCAGCAGTCCCCCCTACAATGAGCAGTTCTTC.

This clonotype appeared many times. The chain couples TRBV11-2 to TRBJ2-5; D possibly uses TRBD1 or TRBD2 (5 bases each). CDR3 size: 15 residues. Germline lookup yields CDR1 SGHAT and CDR2 FQNNGV. The V gene lost 4 bases and the J gene lost 4 bases, with 16 bases spanning the gap. The DNA of the CDR3 is TGTGCCAGCAGCTCCCCCCGCGAGGGGAGAGAGACCCAGTACTTC. Its translation is CASSSPREGRETQYF.

Notes on this clonotype: This may come from a read error, since a much larger clone is one base off. The chain uses TRBV5-4 and TRBJ2-5, with D perhaps TRBD1 (6 bases). The CDR3 covers 14 residues. Germline V gives CDR1 SGHNT, CDR2 YYREEE (reference sequence). CDR3 in amino acids: CTSSLGDRRETQYF. The CDR3 bases are TGTACCAGCAGCTTGGGAGACAGGAGAGAGACCCAGTACTTC.

The chain couples TRBV21-1 to TRBJ1-1; TRBD1, the table's D call, was not compared with the DNA. TRBV21-1 represents a pseudogene. The CDR3 consists of 16 residues. CDR3 sequence (DNA): TGTGCCAGCAGCGCCACACAGGGATCGAGGAACACTGAAGCTTTCTTT. Its translation is CASSATQGSRNTEAFF.

About this clonotype itself: It may be a read error: a sequence one base away is much more abundant. The chain carries TRBV6-5 and TRBJ1-1; D perhaps matches TRBD1 (6 bases). Germline lookup yields CDR1 MNHEY and CDR2 SVGAGI. CDR3 length: 15 amino acids. This CDR3 is CASSRQIPRDTEALF. The DNA for the CDR3 is TGTGCCAGCAGTCGACAGATTCCTCGGGACACTGAAGCTTTGTTT.

This clonotype was detected only a few times. The J gene is TRBJ1-2, the V gene TRBV7-8; the match to TRBD1 covers 8 bases. This CDR3 has 14 amino acids. The V gene end was trimmed by 5 bases and the J gene end by 8 bases; junction bases not matched to a gene: 10. Per germline, CDR1 SGHVS and CDR2 FQNEAQ. CDR3 residues: CASSPLGRGQGYTF. CDR3 bases: TGTGCCAGCAGCCCCCTGGGCAGGGGGCAAGGCTACACCTTC.

The rearrangement uses TRBV11-2 and TRBJ2-2, with 9 bases identical to TRBD2. The germline V gene has CDR1 SGHAT and CDR2 FQNNGV. This CDR3 spans 19 amino acids. V lost 5 bases and J lost 5; bases outside the gene matches: 18. CDR3 in DNA: TGTGCCAGCAGCCCCGACCTCGGGACTAGCAGGGTGGAGACCGGGGAGCTGTTTTTT. Protein sequence: CASSPDLGTSRVETGELFF.

This clonotype showed up many times. The rearrangement links TRBV6-1 to TRBJ2-5, with D possibly being TRBD1 (5 bases). From germline, CDR1 is MNHNS and CDR2 SASEGT. Trimming shortened V by 2 bases and J by 5 bases, and 15 bases separated the two germline ends. CDR3 length: 15 residues. Written as DNA, the CDR3 is TGTGCCAGCAGTGAATTGGGGCAGCTCCGGGAGACCCAGTACTTC. Protein sequence: CASSELGQLRETQYF.